Listed here are 28 T cell receptor beta chains from one sample, sequenced in a study of blood T cell repertoires in COVID-19. Sequencing used immunoSEQ multiplex PCR; TCRdb keeps in-frame clones, though not all of them. This table has more than 35,000 clones, about 85% appearing once. Sequencing input: peripheral blood. These receptor sequences come from a woman older than 75 with acute or convalescent COVID-19.

About this clone itself: At one boundary the junction diverges from the germline segment, which might be a read error. The chain employs TRBV7-2 and TRBJ1-4; D possibly corresponds to TRBD1 (5 bases). The CDR3 loop spans 15 amino acids. CDR1 is SGHTA and CDR2 is FQGNSA in the germline V gene. DNA of the CDR3: TGTGCCAGCAGTTTAGGACCTGGGGCCGGGGAAAAACTGTTTTTT. Its translation is CASSLGPGAGEKLFF.

V and J are TRBV7-3 and TRBJ2-7; 9 bases are shared with TRBD1. The junction had 7 bases not matched to a gene; V was cut back by 2 bases and J by 2 bases. Germline assignment: CDR1 SGHTA and CDR2 FQGTGA. The CDR3 is made up of 16 amino acids. The CDR3 region is CASSLYPGQGPYEQYF. The CDR3 DNA reads as TGTGCCAGCAGCTTATATCCGGGACAGGGACCCTACGAGCAGTACTTC.

This clone was detected a few times. The rearrangement uses TRBV6-2 or TRBV6-3 and TRBJ2-2, with 7 bases lining up with TRBD2. V was pared by 6 bases and J by 5 bases, with 12 bases of the junction left unmatched. This CDR3 is 16 amino acids long. Per germline, CDR1 MNHEY and CDR2 SVGEGT. CDR3 nucleotides: TGTGCCAGCAGCCCTCCTGGGGGGGGGAATACCGGGGAGCTGTTTTTT. This encodes CASSPPGGGNTGELFF.

The chain recombines TRBV19 with TRBJ2-2; tentatively, D is TRBD2 (6 bases). In germline, CDR1 is LNHDA, CDR2 SQIVND (reference sequence). This CDR3 contains 15 residues. V was clipped by 8 bases and J by 4 bases, with 17 bases between them. DNA of the CDR3: TGTGCCAGTGAGCCCCCGGGACTGTCCACCGGGGAGCTGTTTTTT. Translating it yields CASEPPGLSTGELFF. The variable domain in full, with the rest retrieved from reference TRBV19 and TRBJ2-2, is DGGITQSPKYLFRKEGQNVTLSCEQNLNHDAMYWYRQDPGQGLRLIYYSQIVNDFQKGDIAEGYSVSREKKESFPLTVTSAQKNPTAFYLCASEPPGLSTGELFFGEGSRLTVL.

V and J are TRBV6-5 and TRBJ1-2; 7 bases align to TRBD1. Germline assignment: CDR1 MNHEY and CDR2 SVGAGI. J was trimmed by 8 bases and V by 5 bases; bases with no gene match: 11. This CDR3 has 14 amino acids. CDR3 bases: TGTGCCAGCAGTCCGCAGGGGGGCGAGCGCGGCTACACCTTC. Residues: CASSPQGGERGYTF.

This clone was seen a few times. The V call is TRBV30, the J call TRBJ1-6; possibly TRBD1 for D (6 bases). Germline V gene lookup returns CDR1 GTSNPN and CDR2 SVGIG (reference sequence). The length of the CDR3 is 14 residues. Trimming removed 3 bases at V and 9 bases at J, with 15 bases between. The CDR3 coding sequence is TGTGCCTGGAGGGACAGCCCCACCGGTTCACCCCTCCACTTT. Encoded protein: CAWRDSPTGSPLHF. Using reference TRBV30 and TRBJ1-6 for the parts outside the CDR3, the full variable domain is SQTIHQWPATLVQPVGSPLSLECTVEGTSNPNLYWYRQAAGRGLQLLFYSVGIGQISSEVPQNLSASRPQDRQFILSSKKLLLSDSGFYLCAWRDSPTGSPLHFGNGTRLTVT.

This clone appeared a few times. The chain joins TRBV29-1 to TRBJ1-4; TRBD1 matches at 7 bases. The germline V gene encodes CDR1 SQVTM and CDR2 ANQGSEA. V was clipped by 4 bases and J by 3 bases; unmatched bases: 2. The CDR3 spans 13 residues. Written as DNA, the CDR3 is TGCAGCGTTGCGGGACAGCCTAATGAAAAACTGTTTTTT. This translates into CSVAGQPNEKLFF.

This chain joins TRBV15 and TRBJ2-4, with D possibly matching TRBD1 (5 bases). Germline V lookup: CDR1 LNHNV, CDR2 YYDKDF (reference sequence). This CDR3 is built from 14 residues. V lost 0 bases and J 4 bases, leaving 7 bases between the germline ends. The CDR3 region is CATSRDRDKNIQYF. The CDR3 DNA reads TGTGCCACCAGCAGAGACAGGGATAAAAACATTCAGTACTTC.

The chain links TRBV5-1 to TRBJ2-1; a possible D gene is TRBD2 (6 bases). The CDR3 extends over 16 amino acids. V was trimmed by 4 bases and J by 0 bases, leaving 14 bases between them. Germline CDR1 reads SGHRS; CDR2 reads YFSETQ. CDR3 in DNA: TGCGCCAGCAGCCCGGGACTCCTCCCCTCCTACAATGAGCAGTTCTTC. It specifies CASSPGLLPSYNEQFF.

A single count supports this clone. The J gene is TRBJ2-1, the V gene TRBV4-2; TRBD2 agrees at 8 bases. Germline V gives CDR1 LGHNA, CDR2 YNFKEQ. The CDR3 contains 15 residues. Germline trimming cut 1 base from V and 4 bases from J; bases unmatched to any gene: 3. DNA for the CDR3: TGTGCCAGCAGCCAAGGGCCGGGGGGGTACAATGAGCAGTTCTTC. This codes for CASSQGPGGYNEQFF.

The CDR3 sequence: CASSPGLAGRDEQFF. CDR3 nucleotide sequence: TGCGCCAGCAGCCCTGGACTAGCGGGGCGTGATGAGCAGTTCTTC. J is TRBJ2-1 and V is TRBV4-1, with 12 positions matching TRBD2. There are 15 residues in the CDR3. The junction had 6 bases not matched to a gene; V was cut back by 4 bases and J by 8 bases. Looked up from germline, CDR1 is MGHRA and CDR2 is YSYEKL.

The chain recombines TRBV4-2 with TRBJ1-2; no clear D gene. Germline CDR1 LGHNA, CDR2 YNFKEQ. The CDR3 has 12 amino acids. Trimming took off 0 bases at V and 4 bases at J, with 3 bases between the two ends. For the CDR3, the DNA is TGTGCCAGCAGCCAAGATATCTATGGCTACACCTTC. Its protein product is CASSQDIYGYTF.

This clone was picked up a small number of times. The chain employs TRBV9 and TRBJ1-1; D is unclear. The CDR3 sequence is 14 residues long. Trimming shortened V by 0 bases and J by 1 base, and 7 bases separated the two germline ends. Germline CDR1 is SGDLS and CDR2 is YYNGEE. This CDR3 is CASSVDYGNTEAFF. The CDR3 DNA sequence: TGTGCCAGCAGCGTAGATTACGGGAACACTGAAGCTTTCTTT.

This rearrangement joins TRBV7-2 to TRBJ1-6; TRBD1 matches 8 bases. The V gene's germline CDR1 is SGHTA and CDR2 FQGNSA. After removal of 1 base from V and 5 bases from J, the junction contained 7 bases not matched to a gene. The CDR3 has 17 amino acids. CDR3 bases: TGTGCCAGCAGCTTAGATATCCAGGGGGCGCATAATTCACCCCTCCACTTT. Translation: CASSLDIQGAHNSPLHF. The full variable domain, with the rest looked up from reference TRBV7-2 and TRBJ1-6, is GAGVSQSPSNKVTEKGKDVELRCDPISGHTALYWYRQSLGQGLEFLIYFQGNSAPDKSGLPSDRFSAERTGGSVSTLTIQRTQQEDSAVYLCASSLDIQGAHNSPLHFGNGTRLTVT.

This chain joins TRBV12-3 or TRBV12-4 and TRBJ2-7, with D maybe TRBD2 (5 bases). V was clipped by 1 base and J by 2 bases, with 6 bases between them. The CDR3 runs 13 residues. The CDR3 nucleotides are TGTGCCAGCAGTTTAGGGGAGCCCTACGAGCAGTACTTC. Protein product: CASSLGEPYEQYF.

This clone was counted a few times. The V and J genes are TRBV30 and TRBJ1-5; 12 nucleotides line up with TRBD1. The ends lost 3 bases at V and 7 bases at J; junction bases unmatched: 7. The CDR3 spans 15 residues. CDR1 and CDR2 (germline): GTSNPN, SVGIG (reference sequence). The CDR3 here is CAWRPGTGGDQPQHF. Here the CDR3 DNA reads TGTGCCTGGAGACCTGGGACAGGGGGCGACCAGCCCCAGCATTTT.

The V and J genes are TRBV28 and TRBJ1-6; 7 nucleotides line up with TRBD1. The junction had 10 bases not matched to a gene; V was cut back by 7 bases and J by 7 bases. Germline V gene lookup returns CDR1 MDHEN and CDR2 SYDVKM. The CDR3 is 15 amino acids. CDR3 in amino acids: CASNTPTGSNSPLHF. CDR3 DNA: TGTGCCAGCAACACCCCGACAGGGTCCAATTCACCCCTCCACTTT. Combining the CDR3 with reference TRBV28 and TRBJ1-6 gives the whole variable domain DVKVTQSSRYLVKRTGEKVFLECVQDMDHENMFWYRQDPGLGLRLIYFSYDVKMKEKGDIPEGYSVSREKKERFSLILESASTNQTSMYLCASNTPTGSNSPLHFGNGTRLTVT.

The V call is TRBV7-2, the J call TRBJ1-5; D unresolved. The germline gives CDR1 SGHTA, CDR2 FQGNSA. The CDR3 loop spans 15 amino acids. V shed 5 bases and J shed 1 base, with 12 bases lying between them. The CDR3 spells CASSPGGLSNQPQHF. CDR3 DNA sequence: TGTGCCAGCAGCCCGGGTGGTCTAAGCAATCAGCCCCAGCATTTT.

This rearrangement joins TRBV2 to TRBJ2-5; 9 bases are shared with TRBD1. CDR1 and CDR2 (germline): SNHLY, FYNNEI. The CDR3 has 16 residues. V gave up 2 bases and J gave up 6 bases; unmatched junction bases: 10. CDR3 residues: CASSELGTGSGKTQYF. CDR3 coding DNA: TGTGCCAGCAGTGAATTGGGGACAGGGTCGGGGAAGACCCAGTACTTC.

In its sample, this clone was seen a few times. This chain uses TRBV6-2 or TRBV6-3 with TRBJ1-2; D uncertain. The V and J ends lost 4 bases and 3 bases respectively, with 9 bases between them. CDR3 length: 13 amino acids. Looked up from germline, CDR1 is MNHEY and CDR2 is SVGEGT. CDR3 protein: CASSSSPYYGYTF. In nucleotides, the CDR3 is TGTGCCAGCAGTTCCTCCCCCTACTATGGCTACACCTTC.

This chain joins TRBV6-1 and TRBJ1-5, with 10 nucleotides matching TRBD1. Germline-derived CDR1 and CDR2 are MNHNS and SASEGT. CDR3 size: 18 residues. Trimming at V came to 3 bases and at J to 5 bases, leaving 13 bases not matched to a gene. Here the CDR3 reads CASSDKGQGHPWDQPQHF. The CDR3 DNA sequence: TGTGCCAGCAGTGACAAGGGACAGGGGCATCCCTGGGATCAGCCCCAGCATTTT.

This chain joins TRBV3-1 (or the pseudogene TRBV3-2) and TRBJ1-6; possible D gene TRBD1, 6 bases. Germline V lookup: CDR1 LGHDT, CDR2 YNNKEL (reference sequence). The V gene lost 4 bases and the J gene lost 5 bases, with 9 bases spanning the gap. CDR3 size: 14 residues. The chain's CDR3 is CASSRTDNNSPLHF. The CDR3 nucleotides read TGTGCCAGCAGCCGGACAGATAATAATTCACCCCTCCACTTT.

This chain joins TRBV5-6 and TRBJ2-1, with TRBD2 identical over 7 bases. The ends lost 4 bases at V and 9 bases at J; junction bases unmatched: 13. The length of the CDR3 is 15 residues. CDR1 SGHDT and CDR2 YYEEEE come from the germline V gene. CDR3 sequence: CASSRRGGGRGEQFF. The CDR3 nucleotides are TGTGCCAGCAGCCGCCGGGGCGGGGGTCGGGGTGAGCAGTTCTTC.

V is TRBV5-1 and J is TRBJ1-1; possibly TRBD1 for D (5 bases). CDR3 length: 14 amino acids. Per germline, CDR1 SGHRS and CDR2 YFSETQ. Trimming took off 2 bases at V and 4 bases at J, with 12 bases between the two ends. CDR3 in DNA: TGCGCCAGCAGCTTAGACAGTTCCATCACTGAAGCTTTCTTT. It encodes CASSLDSSITEAFF.

This clone was seen just once. J is TRBJ1-4 and V is TRBV10-2; 9 bases fit TRBD1. The CDR3 contains 17 residues. Germline V gives CDR1 WSHSY, CDR2 SAAADI. Germline trimming cut 5 bases from V and 2 bases from J; bases unmatched to any gene: 9. CDR3 nucleotides: TGCGCCAGCAGTATGACAGGGGGAGCGTCTACTAATGAAAAACTGTTTTTT. Translating it yields CASSMTGGASTNEKLFF.

The V and J genes are TRBV19 and TRBJ2-5, with a weak D call TRBD2 (5 bases). Germline-derived CDR1 and CDR2 are LNHDA and SQIVND (reference sequence). The V end lost 7 bases, the J end lost 0 bases, and 18 bases lay between the germline ends. CDR3 length: 16 amino acids. The CDR3 nucleotides are TGTGCCAGTAAGAGTGGGAGCGGTGGGTACCAAGAGACCCAGTACTTC. As protein: CASKSGSGGYQETQYF.

The chain carries TRBV2 and TRBJ2-5; 9 bases fit TRBD1. Germline CDR1 reads SNHLY; CDR2 reads FYNNEI. The CDR3 has 15 amino acids. V was clipped by 1 base and J by 5 bases; unmatched bases: 5. The CDR3 protein is CASSEGTGDLETQYF. The DNA for the CDR3 is TGTGCCAGCAGTGAAGGGACAGGGGATCTGGAGACCCAGTACTTC.

The chain recombines TRBV7-8 with TRBJ2-3, with D perhaps matching TRBD2 (7 bases). The CDR3 loop spans 15 amino acids. Trimming left V 4 bases short and J 3 bases short, with 14 bases between. Germline CDR1 reads SGHVS; CDR2 reads FQNEAQ. The CDR3 bases are TGTGCCAGCAGCTCCCTCGGGGGGCCTACAGATACGCAGTATTTT. Protein product: CASSSLGGPTDTQYF.